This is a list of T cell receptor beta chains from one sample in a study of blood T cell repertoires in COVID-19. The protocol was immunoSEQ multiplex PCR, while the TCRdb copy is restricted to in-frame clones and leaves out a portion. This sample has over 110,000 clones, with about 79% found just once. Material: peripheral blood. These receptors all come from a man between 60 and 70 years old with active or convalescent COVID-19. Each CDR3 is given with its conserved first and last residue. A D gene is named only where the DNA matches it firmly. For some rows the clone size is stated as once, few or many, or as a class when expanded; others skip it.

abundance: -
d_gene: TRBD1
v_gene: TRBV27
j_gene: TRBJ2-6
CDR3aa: CASTLQGTGANVLTF
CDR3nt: TGTGCCAGCACCCTACAGGGGACTGGGGCCAACGTCCTGACTTTC

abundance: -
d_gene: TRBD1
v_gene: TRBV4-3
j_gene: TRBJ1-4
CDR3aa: CASSDQGGPNEKLFF
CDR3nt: TGCGCCAGCAGCGACCAGGGGGGACCTAATGAAAAACTGTTTTTT

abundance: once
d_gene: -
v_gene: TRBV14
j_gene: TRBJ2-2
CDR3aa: CASSLKRRHTGELFF
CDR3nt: TGTGCCAGCAGCTTGAAGCGGAGGCACACCGGGGAGCTGTTTTTT

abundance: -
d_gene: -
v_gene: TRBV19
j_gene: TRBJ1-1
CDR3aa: CATGGYLNTEAFF
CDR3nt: TGTGCCACGGGAGGATACCTGAACACTGAAGCTTTCTTT

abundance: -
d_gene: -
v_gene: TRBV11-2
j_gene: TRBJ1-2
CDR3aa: CASSLDREWGRNYGYTF
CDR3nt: TGTGCCAGCAGCTTAGACAGGGAATGGGGGCGTAACTATGGCTACACCTTC

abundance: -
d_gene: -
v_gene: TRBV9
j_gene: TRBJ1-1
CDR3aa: CASSRTGTANTEAFF
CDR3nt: TGTGCCAGCAGCCGAACAGGGACGGCTAACACTGAAGCTTTCTTT

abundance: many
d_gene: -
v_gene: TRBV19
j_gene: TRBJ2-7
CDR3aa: CASSIAQGFGYEQYF
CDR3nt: TGTGCCAGTAGTATAGCCCAGGGTTTTGGCTACGAGCAGTACTTC

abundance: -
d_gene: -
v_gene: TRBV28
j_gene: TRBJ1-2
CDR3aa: CASGLSANYGYTF
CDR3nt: TGTGCCAGCGGCTTGTCCGCTAACTATGGCTACACCTTC

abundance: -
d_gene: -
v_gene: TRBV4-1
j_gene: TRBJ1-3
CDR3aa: CASSPGLGNTIYF
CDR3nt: TGCGCCAGCAGCCCGGGTCTCGGAAACACCATATATTTT

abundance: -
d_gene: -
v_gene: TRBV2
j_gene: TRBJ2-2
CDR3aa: CASSGQTNTGELFF
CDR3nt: TGTGCCAGCAGTGGGCAAACGAACACCGGGGAGCTGTTTTTT

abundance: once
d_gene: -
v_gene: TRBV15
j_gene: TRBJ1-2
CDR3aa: CATSRGGTGNGYTF
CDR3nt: TGTGCCACCAGCAGAGGGGGAACAGGGAATGGCTACACCTTC

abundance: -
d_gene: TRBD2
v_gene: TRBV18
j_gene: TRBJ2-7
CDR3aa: CASSPGTNEQYF
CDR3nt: TGTGCCAGCTCACCAGGGACTAACGAGCAGTACTTC

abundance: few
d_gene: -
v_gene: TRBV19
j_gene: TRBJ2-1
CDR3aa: CASSILDAPSSSYNEQFF
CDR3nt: TGTGCCAGTAGTATACTCGATGCCCCGTCGAGCTCCTACAATGAGCAGTTCTTC

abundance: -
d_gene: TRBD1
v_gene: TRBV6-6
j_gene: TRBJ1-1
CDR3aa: CATQISGGLGYTEAFF
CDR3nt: TGTGCCACCCAAATATCAGGGGGCCTCGGGTACACTGAAGCTTTCTTT

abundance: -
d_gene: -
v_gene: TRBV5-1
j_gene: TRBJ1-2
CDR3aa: CASSLTTGANYGYTF
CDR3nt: TGCGCCAGCAGCTTAACAACAGGAGCTAACTATGGCTACACCTTC

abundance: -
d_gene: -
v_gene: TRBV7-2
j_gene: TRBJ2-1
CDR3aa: CASSLMPGDNEQFF
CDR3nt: TGTGCCAGCAGCTTAATGCCAGGGGACAATGAGCAGTTCTTC

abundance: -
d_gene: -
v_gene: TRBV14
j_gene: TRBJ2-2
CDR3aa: CASSQAGGLQTANTGELFF
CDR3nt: TGTGCCAGCAGCCAAGCGGGGGGCCTACAGACCGCGAACACCGGGGAGCTGTTTTTT

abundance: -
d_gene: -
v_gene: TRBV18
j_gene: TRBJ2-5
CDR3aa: CASSPPPQKETQYF
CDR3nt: TGTGCCAGCTCACCACCCCCGCAGAAAGAGACCCAGTACTTC

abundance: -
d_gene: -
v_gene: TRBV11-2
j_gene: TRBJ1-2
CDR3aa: CASSLEGGLRRPYGYTF
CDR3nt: TGTGCCAGCAGCTTAGAGGGGGGGTTGCGGCGCCCATATGGCTACACCTTC

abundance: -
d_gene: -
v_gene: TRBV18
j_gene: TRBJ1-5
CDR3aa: CASQGLGNQPQHF
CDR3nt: TGTGCCAGCCAGGGGTTAGGCAATCAGCCCCAGCATTTT

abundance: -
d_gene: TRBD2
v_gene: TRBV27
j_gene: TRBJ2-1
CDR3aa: CASTLLLADYNEQFF
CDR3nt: TGTGCCAGCACCCTTCTACTAGCGGACTACAATGAGCAGTTCTTC

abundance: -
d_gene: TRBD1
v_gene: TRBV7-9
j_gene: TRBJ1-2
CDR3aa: CASSYGDRAGYGYTF
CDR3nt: TGTGCCAGCAGCTATGGGGACAGGGCAGGGTATGGCTACACCTTC

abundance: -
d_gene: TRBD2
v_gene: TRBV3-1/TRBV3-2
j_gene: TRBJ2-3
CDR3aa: CASSQEGPLAGRADTQYF
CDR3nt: TGTGCCAGCAGCCAAGAGGGTCCCCTCGCGGGGAGGGCAGATACGCAGTATTTT

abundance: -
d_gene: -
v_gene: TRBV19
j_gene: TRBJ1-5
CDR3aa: CASSIAEYSNQPQHF
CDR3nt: TGTGCCAGTAGTATAGCAGAATATAGCAATCAGCCCCAGCATTTT

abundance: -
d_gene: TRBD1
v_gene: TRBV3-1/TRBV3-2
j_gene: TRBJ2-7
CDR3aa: CASTQGQSYYEQYF
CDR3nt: TGTGCCAGCACCCAGGGACAGTCGTACTACGAGCAGTACTTC

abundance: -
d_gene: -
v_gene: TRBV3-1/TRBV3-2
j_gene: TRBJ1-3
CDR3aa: CASRLSGNTIYF
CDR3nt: TGTGCCAGCAGACTTTCTGGAAACACCATATATTTT

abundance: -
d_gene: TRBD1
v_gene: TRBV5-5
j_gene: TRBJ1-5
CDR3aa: CASSDRGSNQPQHF
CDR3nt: TGTGCCAGCAGCGACAGGGGAAGCAATCAGCCCCAGCATTTT

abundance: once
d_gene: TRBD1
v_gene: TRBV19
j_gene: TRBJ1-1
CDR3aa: CASGATGLNTEAFF
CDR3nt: TGTGCCAGCGGTGCGACAGGGTTGAACACTGAAGCTTTCTTT

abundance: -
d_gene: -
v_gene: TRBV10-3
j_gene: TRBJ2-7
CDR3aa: CAISLGSGVSYEQYF
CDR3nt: TGTGCCATCAGCCTCGGATCGGGGGTCTCCTACGAGCAGTACTTC

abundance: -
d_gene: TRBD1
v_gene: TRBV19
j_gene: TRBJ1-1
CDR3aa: CASIPTGRILYTEAFF
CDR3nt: TGTGCCAGTATCCCGACAGGGCGGATTCTGTACACTGAAGCTTTCTTT

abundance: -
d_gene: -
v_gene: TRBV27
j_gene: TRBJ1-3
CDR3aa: CASSPAPRRFGNTIYF
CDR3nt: TGTGCCAGCAGTCCGGCACCCCGGAGGTTCGGAAACACCATATATTTT

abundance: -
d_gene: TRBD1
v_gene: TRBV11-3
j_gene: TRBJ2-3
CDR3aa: CASSRGQGSTDTQYF
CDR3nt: TGTGCCAGCAGCCGCGGACAGGGAAGCACAGATACGCAGTATTTT

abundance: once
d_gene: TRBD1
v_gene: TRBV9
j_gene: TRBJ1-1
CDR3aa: CASSDSQGYTEAFF
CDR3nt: TGTGCCAGCAGCGATTCACAGGGGTACACTGAAGCTTTCTTT

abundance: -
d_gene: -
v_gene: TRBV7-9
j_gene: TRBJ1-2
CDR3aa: CASSLVSAEANYGYTF
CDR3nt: TGTGCCAGCAGCTTAGTATCGGCGGAAGCTAACTATGGCTACACCTTC

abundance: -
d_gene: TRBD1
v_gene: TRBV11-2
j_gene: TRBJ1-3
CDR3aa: CASAGGGTGGNTIYF
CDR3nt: TGTGCCAGCGCGGGAGGGGGGACAGGGGGCAACACCATATATTTT

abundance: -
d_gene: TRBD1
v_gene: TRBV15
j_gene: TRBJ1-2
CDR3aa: CATSRGDSSYGYTF
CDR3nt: TGTGCCACCAGCAGAGGGGACAGTAGCTATGGCTACACCTTC

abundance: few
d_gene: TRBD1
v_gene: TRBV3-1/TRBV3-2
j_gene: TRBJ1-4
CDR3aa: CASSQAPVRQGAGEKLFF
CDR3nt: TGTGCCAGCAGCCAAGCCCCGGTCCGACAGGGAGCGGGTGAAAAACTGTTTTTT

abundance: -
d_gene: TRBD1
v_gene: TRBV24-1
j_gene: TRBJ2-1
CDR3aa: CATSRAGTAYNEQFF
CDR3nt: TGTGCCACCAGTAGAGCCGGGACAGCGTACAATGAGCAGTTCTTC

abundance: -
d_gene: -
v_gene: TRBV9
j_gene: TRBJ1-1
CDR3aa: CASSDTRGEAFF
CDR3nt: TGTGCCAGCAGCGACACCAGGGGTGAAGCTTTCTTT

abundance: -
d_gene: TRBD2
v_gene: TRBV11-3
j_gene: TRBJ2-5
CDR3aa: CASSTSGARQETQYF
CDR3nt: TGTGCCAGCAGCACTAGCGGGGCCCGACAAGAGACCCAGTACTTC

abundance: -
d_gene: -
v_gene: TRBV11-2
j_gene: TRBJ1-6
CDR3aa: CASSLDRWRGSSPLHF
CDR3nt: TGTGCCAGCAGCTTAGATCGGTGGAGGGGTTCCTCACCCCTCCACTTT

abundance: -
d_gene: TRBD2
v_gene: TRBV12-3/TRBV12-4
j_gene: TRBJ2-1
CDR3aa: CANGLAGGNEQFF
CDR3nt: TGTGCCAACGGACTAGCGGGGGGGAATGAGCAGTTCTTC

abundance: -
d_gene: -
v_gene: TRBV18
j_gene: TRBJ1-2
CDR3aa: CASSPEELYGYTF
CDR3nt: TGTGCCAGCTCACCCGAAGAGCTCTATGGCTACACCTTC

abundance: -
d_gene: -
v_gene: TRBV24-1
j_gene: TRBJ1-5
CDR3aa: CATSGGTSNQPQHF
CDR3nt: TGTGCCACCAGTGGCGGGACTAGCAATCAGCCCCAGCATTTT

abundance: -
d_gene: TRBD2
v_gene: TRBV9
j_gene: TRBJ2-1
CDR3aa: CASSVGTSGLNEQFF
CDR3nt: TGTGCCAGCAGCGTAGGGACTAGCGGACTAAATGAGCAGTTCTTC

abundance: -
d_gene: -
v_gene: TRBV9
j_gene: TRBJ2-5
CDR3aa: CASSVRTQSQETQYF
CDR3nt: TGTGCCAGCAGCGTAAGGACACAAAGTCAAGAGACCCAGTACTTC

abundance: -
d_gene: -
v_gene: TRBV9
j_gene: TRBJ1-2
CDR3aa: CASDRVNYGYTF
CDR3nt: TGTGCCAGCGATCGGGTAAACTATGGCTACACCTTC

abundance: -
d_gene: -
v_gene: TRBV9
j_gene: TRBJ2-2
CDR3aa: CASRTGVNTGELFF
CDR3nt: TGTGCCAGCCGTACGGGAGTGAACACCGGGGAGCTGTTTTTT

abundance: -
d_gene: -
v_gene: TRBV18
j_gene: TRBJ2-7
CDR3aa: CASSPPNREATKQYF
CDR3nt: TGTGCCAGCTCACCACCGAACAGGGAAGCTACGAAGCAGTACTTC

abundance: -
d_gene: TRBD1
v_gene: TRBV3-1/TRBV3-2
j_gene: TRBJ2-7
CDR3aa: CASSPTGTGYVEQYF
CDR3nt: TGTGCCAGCAGCCCGACCGGGACAGGGTATGTCGAGCAGTACTTC

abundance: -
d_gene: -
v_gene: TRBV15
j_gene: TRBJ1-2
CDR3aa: CATSPTPTEYGYTF
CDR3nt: TGTGCCACCAGCCCTACTCCAACCGAATATGGCTACACCTTC

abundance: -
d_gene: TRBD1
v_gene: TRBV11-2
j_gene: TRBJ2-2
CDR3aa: CASSFLRGRTTGELFF
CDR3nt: TGTGCCAGCAGCTTCCTCAGGGGGCGCACGACCGGGGAGCTGTTTTTT

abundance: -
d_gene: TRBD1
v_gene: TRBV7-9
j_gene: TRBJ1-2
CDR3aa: CASSPTGTDMNYGYTF
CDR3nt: TGTGCCAGCAGCCCAACGGGGACAGACATGAACTATGGCTACACCTTC